The rows below give T cell receptor beta chains drawn from one sample of a study of T cell responses to AZD1222 COVID-19 vaccine. Clones were sequenced by immunoSEQ multiplex PCR, and TCRdb holds only the in-frame ones, with some missing. Seen here are around 150,000 clones, roughly 89% observed once, and the top ten hold under 2.5%. The source material was peripheral blood, sampled on day 0 of AZD1222 vaccination. These receptors came from an adult in good health. Each CDR3 is given with its conserved first and last residue. The order of the fields is clone size, CDR3 length, V gene, D gene, J gene, CDR3 protein, CDR3 DNA. A D gene is named only where the DNA matches it firmly. A clone size is listed for some rows: how often the clone was seen (once, few, many), or a class if it is expanded.

>once|14|TRBV2|NA|TRBJ1-5
CASKRNRENQPQHF
TGTGCCAGCAAAAGGAACAGGGAAAATCAGCCCCAGCATTTT
>NA|13|TRBV29-1|NA|TRBJ2-6
CSVHALGANVLTF
TGCAGCGTCCATGCTTTAGGGGCCAACGTCCTGACTTTC
>NA|14|TRBV4-3|TRBD1|TRBJ2-7
CASSQDRGSYEQYF
TGCGCCAGCAGCCAAGACAGGGGGTCCTACGAGCAGTACTTC
>few|14|TRBV6-4|NA|TRBJ1-4
CASKQDSTNEKLFF
TGTGCCAGCAAACAGGACTCAACTAATGAAAAACTGTTTTTT
>NA|14|TRBV19|NA|TRBJ2-1
CASMSDGSYNEQFF
TGTGCCAGTATGTCGGATGGATCCTACAATGAGCAGTTCTTC
>NA|14|TRBV24-1|TRBD2|TRBJ2-3
CATSLGGGTDTQYF
TGTGCCACCAGTTTGGGGGGGGGAACAGATACGCAGTATTTT
>NA|11|TRBV10-3|NA|TRBJ2-1
CAISRGTEQFF
TGTGCCATCAGTCGAGGGACTGAGCAGTTCTTC
>NA|11|TRBV2|NA|TRBJ2-3
CATLDGGTQYF
TGTGCCACCCTGGATGGAGGTACGCAGTATTTT
>NA|15|TRBV5-1|NA|TRBJ1-1
CASSLLGPLNTEAFF
TGCGCCAGCAGCTTGTTGGGACCGTTGAACACTGAAGCTTTCTTT
>NA|13|TRBV12-3/TRBV12-4|NA|TRBJ1-1
CASTARVGTEAFF
TGTGCCAGCACCGCTCGGGTAGGCACTGAAGCTTTCTTT
>NA|14|TRBV7-3|NA|TRBJ2-7
CASSFQGGSYEQYF
TGTGCCAGCAGCTTTCAGGGGGGTTCCTACGAGCAGTACTTC
>NA|15|TRBV18|TRBD1|TRBJ1-2
CASSPQQGGNYGYTF
TGTGCCAGCTCACCACAACAGGGGGGGAACTATGGCTACACCTTC
>NA|14|TRBV3-1/TRBV3-2|NA|TRBJ2-3
CASSLAFGTDTQYF
TGTGCCAGCAGCCTAGCATTTGGCACAGATACGCAGTATTTT
>few|15|TRBV18|TRBD1|TRBJ1-2
CASSPFGQGSYGYTF
TGTGCCAGCTCACCATTCGGACAGGGGTCCTATGGCTACACCTTC
>NA|13|TRBV9|TRBD1|TRBJ1-1
CASSLRQGNEAFF
TGTGCCAGCAGCTTAAGACAGGGGAATGAAGCTTTCTTT
>NA|13|TRBV2|NA|TRBJ2-1
CASSDWGINEQFF
TGTGCCAGCAGTGACTGGGGAATCAATGAGCAGTTCTTC
>NA|14|TRBV19|NA|TRBJ1-2
CASSNGARSGGYTF
TGTGCCAGTAGTAACGGGGCTCGGTCTGGTGGCTACACCTTC
>NA|13|TRBV29-1|TRBD1|TRBJ2-3
CSVGTGGGDTQYF
TGCAGCGTCGGGACAGGGGGGGGAGATACGCAGTATTTT
>NA|13|TRBV5-1|NA|TRBJ2-5
CASSLGRGETQYF
TGCGCCAGCAGCTTGGGCAGGGGAGAGACCCAGTACTTC
>NA|16|TRBV28|TRBD1|TRBJ1-1
CASRVPGQGMNTEAFF
TGTGCCAGCAGAGTCCCGGGACAGGGGATGAACACTGAAGCTTTCTTT
>NA|13|TRBV5-1|NA|TRBJ1-5
CASSPTVNQPQHF
TGCGCCAGCAGCCCGACAGTCAATCAGCCCCAGCATTTT
>NA|15|TRBV7-2|TRBD1|TRBJ1-2
CASSLDIQGNYGYTF
TGTGCCAGCAGCTTAGACATACAGGGGAACTATGGCTACACCTTC
>NA|15|TRBV9|NA|TRBJ1-1
CASSTTPGGNTEAFF
TGTGCCAGCAGCACCACCCCCGGAGGGAACACTGAAGCTTTCTTT
>NA|13|TRBV7-2|NA|TRBJ2-7
CASSETISYEQYF
TGTGCCAGCTCGGAGACCATTTCCTACGAGCAGTACTTC
>NA|14|TRBV27|TRBD1|TRBJ1-2
CASSPREGAKGYTF
TGTGCCAGCAGTCCCCGGGAGGGGGCGAAGGGCTACACCTTC
>NA|15|TRBV6-5|NA|TRBJ1-3
CASSRDPGTGNTIYF
TGTGCCAGCAGCCGGGACCCGGGCACAGGAAACACCATATATTTT
>NA|16|TRBV7-3|NA|TRBJ1-1
CASSLQATQSNTEAFF
TGTGCCAGCAGCCTACAAGCGACTCAAAGTAACACTGAAGCTTTCTTT
>NA|12|TRBV12-3/TRBV12-4|NA|TRBJ1-2
CASSLGPYGYTF
TGTGCCAGCAGTTTAGGTCCCTATGGCTACACCTTC
>NA|14|TRBV6-5|NA|TRBJ2-5
CASTMGTAQETQYF
TGTGCCAGCACAATGGGGACTGCACAAGAGACCCAGTACTTC
>few|15|TRBV6-5|TRBD2|TRBJ2-3
CASRGLAGGPDTQYF
TGTGCCAGCAGGGGACTAGCGGGAGGGCCGGATACGCAGTATTTT
>NA|17|TRBV9|NA|TRBJ2-6
CASSVARGSSGANVLTF
TGTGCCAGCAGCGTAGCGCGGGGTTCCTCTGGGGCCAACGTCCTGACTTTC
>NA|15|TRBV21-1|NA|TRBJ2-7
CASSKEVRRSYEQYF
TGTGCCAGCAGCAAAGAGGTCAGACGTTCCTACGAGCAGTACTTC
>NA|15|TRBV7-3|TRBD1|TRBJ1-1
CASSLTGQAISEAFF
TGTGCCAGCAGCTTAACAGGACAGGCCATCTCCGAAGCTTTCTTT
>NA|15|TRBV6-5|TRBD2|TRBJ2-7
CASSHPRGGRYEQYF
TGTGCCAGCAGCCACCCTCGGGGGGGTCGCTACGAGCAGTACTTC
>NA|13|TRBV5-5|NA|TRBJ2-5
CASSSRLLETQYF
TGTGCCAGCAGCTCCAGGCTTCTAGAGACCCAGTACTTC
>NA|19|TRBV30|TRBD2|TRBJ2-5
CASRSWEGTSGRPSGTQYF
TGTGCCTCCCGTAGTTGGGAAGGGACTAGCGGGAGGCCCTCAGGGACCCAGTACTTC
>NA|15|TRBV5-5|NA|TRBJ1-2
CASSLLDSINYGYTF
TGTGCCAGCAGCTTGCTAGACTCCATTAACTATGGCTACACCTTC
>NA|19|TRBV9|TRBD1|TRBJ2-7
CASSVGVLRQGEFFYEQYF
TGTGCCAGCAGCGTGGGAGTCCTTCGACAGGGGGAGTTCTTCTACGAGCAGTACTTC
>NA|13|TRBV6-5|TRBD1|TRBJ2-5
CASRLTGLETQYF
TGTGCCAGCAGACTGACAGGGCTCGAGACCCAGTACTTC
>NA|12|TRBV12-5|NA|TRBJ2-5
CASGGGGETQYF
TGTGCTAGTGGTGGTGGGGGCGAGACCCAGTACTTC
>NA|13|TRBV10-2|NA|TRBJ1-1
CASSERAPPEAFF
TGCGCCAGCAGTGAGCGGGCGCCGCCTGAAGCTTTCTTT
>NA|13|TRBV18|NA|TRBJ2-3
CASSPVGTDTQYF
TGTGCCAGCTCACCAGTAGGGACAGATACGCAGTATTTT
>NA|15|TRBV6-5|TRBD1|TRBJ2-7
CASSYLGTGGNEQYF
TGTGCCAGCAGTTACCTGGGGACAGGGGGCAACGAGCAGTACTTC
>NA|16|TRBV6-6|NA|TRBJ1-6
CASSYTDSTVNSPLHF
TGTGCCAGCAGTTACACGGACTCTACGGTCAATTCACCCCTCCACTTT
>NA|14|TRBV20-1|NA|TRBJ1-5
CSASLPQGIQPQHF
TGCAGTGCTAGTCTCCCCCAGGGTATTCAGCCCCAGCATTTT
>once|16|TRBV7-2|TRBD1|TRBJ1-1
CASSPGQGTPNTEAFF
TGTGCCAGCAGCCCGGGACAGGGAACACCAAACACTGAAGCTTTCTTT